This TCR beta chain comes out of a study of blood T cells in healthy people across ages. Study-wide results and caveats: Estimates of diversity drawn from one million T cells were considered underestimates.

The CDR3 consists of 22 residues. The germline V gene encodes CDR1 SGHAT and CDR2 FQNNGV. V lost 2 bases, J lost 1 base, and 18 bases stayed unmatched. A second PCR of roughly 7 to 11 cycles used a sample-barcoded 5' primer and a J-beta primer mix. TCRdb processed the 5' RACE reads anew with MiXCR; each CDR3 protein has one entry. There are about 680,000 distinct CDR3 sequences in the sample; roughly 50% occur only once, and around a third lies in the top ten. Points on this clonotype: Its specificity is unknown.

The clonotype comes from a woman aged 60-75 years in good health. The sequenced sample consisted of blood. The V and J genes are TRBV11-2 and TRBJ2-3; 13 bases align to TRBD2. The DNA of the CDR3 is TGTGCCAGCAGCTTATTCTTTCGGGGACTAGCGGGATATAAGGGACGCACAGATACGCAGTATTTT. Encoded protein: CASSLFFRGLAGYKGRTDTQYF.